Following are 21 T cell receptor beta chains from one sample sequenced in a study of vaccination effects on CD4 cells after COVID-19. The table came from immunoSEQ multiplex PCR; TCRdb's copy has only in-frame clones and leaves some out. The sample includes fewer than 40,000 clones, 70% to 85% of them seen just once. These receptors lack a known antigen. Isolation of CD4+ T cells took place after approximately ten days of culture. Either the BNT162b2 or mRNA-1273 vaccine was given to participants in two doses. Source: CD4+ T cells from PBMCs cultured without peptide, taken after COVID-19 vaccination. The source is a human donor who received a COVID-19 vaccine.

This clone was seen a handful of times. The J gene is TRBJ2-1, the V gene TRBV3-1 (or the pseudogene TRBV3-2), with TRBD1 as a possible D gene (6 bases). Germline-derived CDR1 and CDR2 are LGHDT and YNNKEL (reference sequence). The V end lost 1 base, the J end lost 8 bases, and 9 bases lay between the germline ends. The CDR3 contains 13 residues. This CDR3 is CASSQGGPDEQFF. The CDR3, as DNA: TGTGCCAGCAGCCAAGGGGGGCCGGATGAGCAGTTCTTC.

The chain combines TRBV6-2 or TRBV6-3 with TRBJ2-7; D unresolved. The V gene's germline CDR1 is MNHEY and CDR2 SVGEGT. There are 17 residues in the CDR3. Trimming took 2 bases from V and 0 from J, leaving 17 bases between them. CDR3: CASSYDGSNPPSYEQYF. DNA of the CDR3: TGTGCCAGCAGTTACGATGGCTCCAACCCACCCTCCTACGAGCAGTACTTC.

The chain links TRBV7-2 to TRBJ2-1, with D unclear. The V end lost 5 bases, the J end lost 5 bases, and 13 bases lay between the germline ends. This CDR3 has 14 residues. Germline V gene lookup returns CDR1 SGHTA and CDR2 FQGNSA. The CDR3 spells CASSALLRHNEQFF. Here the CDR3 DNA reads TGTGCCAGCAGCGCATTGTTGAGGCACAATGAGCAGTTCTTC.

The V gene is TRBV18, the J gene TRBJ1-1, with D uncertain. CDR1 is KGHSH and CDR2 is LQKENI in the germline V gene. V lost 1 base to trimming and J lost 4 bases, with 7 bases between them. CDR3 length: 13 amino acids. DNA for the CDR3: TGTGCCAGCTCACCACTCCGGGGCACTGAAGCTTTCTTT. Translation: CASSPLRGTEAFF.

The rearrangement joins TRBV19 to TRBJ1-5; 8 positions agree with TRBD1. This CDR3 is 16 amino acids long. Per the germline V gene, CDR1 is LNHDA and CDR2 is SQIVND (reference sequence). V dropped 3 bases and J dropped 3; count of bases not matched to a gene: 7. The CDR3 DNA reads TGTGCCAGTAGTATCCCCGACAGGGGATTCAATCAGCCCCAGCATTTT. The encoded protein is CASSIPDRGFNQPQHF.

The chain is built from TRBV29-1 and TRBJ1-2, with D perhaps TRBD1 (5 bases). This CDR3 region has 12 residues. Germline CDR1 SQVTM, CDR2 ANQGSEA. Trimming pared 7 bases from V and 7 bases from J, leaving 16 bases between. CDR3 bases: TGCAGCGCCCGACCGCCTGGGGGTGGCTACACCTTC. This codes for CSARPPGGGYTF.

The J gene is TRBJ2-7, the V gene TRBV7-2; D is unclear. CDR3 length: 13 amino acids. Trimming removed 3 bases from V and 3 bases from J, with 9 bases in between. CDR1 is SGHTA, CDR2 FQGNSA, per germline. The CDR3 loop is CASSFKGSYEQYF. DNA of the CDR3: TGTGCCAGCAGCTTCAAGGGTAGCTACGAGCAGTACTTC. Supplemented by reference TRBV7-2 and TRBJ2-7, the full variable domain reads GAGVSQSPSNKVTEKGKDVELRCDPISGHTALYWYRQSLGQGLEFLIYFQGNSAPDKSGLPSDRFSAERTGGSVSTLTIQRTQQEDSAVYLCASSFKGSYEQYFGPGTRLTVT.

V usage is TRBV24-1 and J usage is TRBJ2-2; D gene unclear. CDR1 is KGHDR and CDR2 is SFDVKD in the germline V gene. The CDR3 consists of 17 residues. V lost 11 bases to trimming and J lost 0 bases, with 21 bases between them. The chain's CDR3 is CARETPRIPPNTGELFF. The DNA of the CDR3 is TGTGCCAGAGAAACCCCCCGGATCCCTCCGAACACCGGGGAGCTGTTTTTT.

The chain carries TRBV9 and TRBJ2-3; D gene ambiguous. The germline CDR1 and CDR2 sequences are SGDLS and YYNGEE. V lost 0 bases to trimming and J lost 6 bases, with 11 bases between them. The CDR3 is made up of 14 amino acids. The CDR3: CASSVVALGDTQYF. CDR3 sequence (DNA): TGTGCCAGCAGCGTAGTAGCCCTCGGGGATACGCAGTATTTT.

This clone was seen once. The chain recombines TRBV21-1 with TRBJ1-1; the table's D gene call, TRBD1, was not cross checked with the DNA. TRBV21-1 is noted as a pseudogene. The CDR3 contains 13 residues. CDR3 sequence (DNA): TGTGCCAGCAGTGCTAGGGGGCTCACTGAAGCTTTCTTT. This translates into CASSARGLTEAFF.

This chain connects TRBV11-2 to TRBJ2-5, with 10 bases that match TRBD2. Germline V lookup: CDR1 SGHAT, CDR2 FQNNGV. The CDR3 length is 17 residues. V was pared by 2 bases and J by 2 bases, with 8 bases of the junction left unmatched. The DNA of the CDR3 is TGTGCCAGCAGCTTACTCCGCGGGACTAGCGTTCAAGAGACCCAGTACTTC. Translating gives CASSLLRGTSVQETQYF.

CDR3 in amino acids: CASSGRTTEAFF. Written as DNA, the CDR3 is TGTGCCAGCAGTGGCCGAACAACTGAAGCTTTCTTT. The chain recombines TRBV6-6 with TRBJ1-1; D is undetermined. This CDR3 has 12 amino acids. Per germline, CDR1 MNHNY and CDR2 SVGAGI (reference sequence). The V gene lost 5 bases and the J gene lost 5 bases, with 9 bases spanning the gap.

The V call is TRBV28, the J call TRBJ2-1, with 11 bases matching TRBD2. Trimming took 5 bases from V and 6 from J; bases not matched to a gene: 6. The CDR3 has 15 amino acids. The germline CDR1 and CDR2 sequences are MDHEN and SYDVKM. The CDR3 here is CASSQLAGAGNEQFF. CDR3 sequence (DNA): TGTGCCAGCAGTCAACTAGCGGGAGCGGGCAATGAGCAGTTCTTC.

This rearrangement joins TRBV6-5 to TRBJ1-1; a possible D gene is TRBD1 (5 bases). Germline CDR1 is MNHEY and CDR2 is SVGAGI. Trimming removed 6 bases at V and 4 bases at J, with 9 bases between. The CDR3 is made up of 12 amino acids. The CDR3 DNA sequence: TGTGCCAGCAGCTCCGACAGCACTGAAGCTTTCTTT. Amino acids: CASSSDSTEAFF.

Only a few counts were recorded for this clone. The rearrangement joins TRBV7-2 to TRBJ1-1; unclear D gene. V dropped 0 bases and J dropped 10 bases, with 15 bases sitting between them. The CDR3 spans 14 residues. In germline, CDR1 is SGHTA, CDR2 FQGNSA. CDR3 nucleotides: TGTGCCAGCAGCTTAGCGATGGGTGGTCAAGCAGCTTTCTTT. Amino acid sequence: CASSLAMGGQAAFF.

The chain recombines TRBV5-1 with TRBJ1-3; 9 bases fit TRBD1. The CDR3 has 16 amino acids. CDR1 and CDR2 (germline): SGHRS, YFSETQ. V was clipped by 3 bases and J by 0 bases; unmatched bases: 4. The CDR3 reads CASSWTGASSGNTIYF. The DNA for the CDR3 is TGCGCCAGCAGCTGGACAGGGGCTAGCTCTGGAAACACCATATATTTT.

The rearrangement uses TRBV11-3 and TRBJ2-2; 9 bases match TRBD1. With 1 base clipped from V and 7 bases from J, the junction kept 4 bases outside the gene matches. CDR1 and CDR2 from the germline V gene are SGHNT and YENEEA. This CDR3 spans 15 amino acids. The chain's CDR3 is CASSLGYRGRGELFF. CDR3 in DNA: TGTGCCAGCAGCTTAGGCTACAGGGGGCGCGGGGAGCTGTTTTTT.

This sequence joins TRBV12-3 or TRBV12-4 and TRBJ1-2; unclear D gene. Deletions cut 3 bases from V and 4 bases from J, with 9 bases between. The CDR3 consists of 13 residues. The CDR3 loop is CASSFRSFYGYTF. CDR3 coding DNA: TGTGCCAGCAGTTTTCGCTCCTTCTATGGCTACACCTTC.

This clone was detected only a few times. The V gene is TRBV3-1 (or the pseudogene TRBV3-2), the J gene TRBJ1-1, with D possibly being TRBD1 (6 bases). V lost 3 bases and J 4 bases, leaving 12 bases between the germline ends. This CDR3 has 14 residues. Per germline, CDR1 LGHDT and CDR2 YNNKEL (reference sequence). CDR3 protein: CASSHRGGGTEAFF. CDR3 nucleotide sequence: TGTGCCAGCAGCCACAGGGGTGGAGGCACTGAAGCTTTCTTT.

The V and J genes are TRBV7-2 and TRBJ2-2; a possible D gene is TRBD2 (6 bases). Germline V gives CDR1 SGHTA, CDR2 FQGNSA. The CDR3 covers 16 residues. V dropped 4 bases and J dropped 3 bases, with 15 bases sitting between them. Here the CDR3 DNA reads TGTGCCAGCAGCTGGGGTCCCGGCGGGGACACCGGGGAGCTGTTTTTT. Amino acid sequence: CASSWGPGGDTGELFF.

V and J are TRBV6-6 and TRBJ1-2, with D perhaps TRBD1 (5 bases). Trimming shortened V by 7 bases and J by 10 bases, and 22 bases separated the two germline ends. The CDR3 consists of 14 residues. Germline assignment: CDR1 MNHNY and CDR2 SVGAGI (reference sequence). CDR3 DNA: TGTGCCAGCAACCGGGACCGCCGGGGAGATGCCTACACCTTC. It codes for CASNRDRRGDAYTF.